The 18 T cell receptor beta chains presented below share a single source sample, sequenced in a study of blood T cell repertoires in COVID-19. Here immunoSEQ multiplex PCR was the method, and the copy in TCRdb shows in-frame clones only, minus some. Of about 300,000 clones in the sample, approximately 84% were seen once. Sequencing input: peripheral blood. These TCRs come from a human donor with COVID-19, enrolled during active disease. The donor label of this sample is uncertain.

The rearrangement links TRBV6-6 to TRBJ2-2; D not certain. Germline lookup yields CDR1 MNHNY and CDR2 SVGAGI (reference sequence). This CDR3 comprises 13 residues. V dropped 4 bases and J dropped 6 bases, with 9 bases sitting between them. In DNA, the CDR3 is TGTGCCAGCAGTTTAAGTCGGTCCGGGGAGCTGTTTTTT. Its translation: CASSLSRSGELFF.

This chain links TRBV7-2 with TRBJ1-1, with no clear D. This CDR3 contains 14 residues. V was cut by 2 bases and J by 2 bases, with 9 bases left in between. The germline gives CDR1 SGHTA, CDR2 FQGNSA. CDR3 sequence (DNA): TGTGCCAGCAGCTTAACGGGAGCCAACACTGAAGCTTTCTTT. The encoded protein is CASSLTGANTEAFF.

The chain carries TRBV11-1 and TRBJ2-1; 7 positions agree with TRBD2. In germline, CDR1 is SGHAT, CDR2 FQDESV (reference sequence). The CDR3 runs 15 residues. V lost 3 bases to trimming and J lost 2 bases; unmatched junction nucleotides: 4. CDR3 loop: CASSLGREAYNEQFF. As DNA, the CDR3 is TGTGCCAGCAGCTTGGGACGGGAGGCCTACAATGAGCAGTTCTTC.

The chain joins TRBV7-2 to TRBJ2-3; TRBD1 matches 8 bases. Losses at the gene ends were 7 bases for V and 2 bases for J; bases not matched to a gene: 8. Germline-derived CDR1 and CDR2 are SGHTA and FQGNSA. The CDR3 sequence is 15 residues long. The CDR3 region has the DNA TGTGCCAGCACCAAGGGACAGGTAGACACAGATACGCAGTATTTT. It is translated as CASTKGQVDTDTQYF. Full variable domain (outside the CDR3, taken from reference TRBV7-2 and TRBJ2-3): GAGVSQSPSNKVTEKGKDVELRCDPISGHTALYWYRQSLGQGLEFLIYFQGNSAPDKSGLPSDRFSAERTGGSVSTLTIQRTQQEDSAVYLCASTKGQVDTDTQYFGPGTRLTVL.

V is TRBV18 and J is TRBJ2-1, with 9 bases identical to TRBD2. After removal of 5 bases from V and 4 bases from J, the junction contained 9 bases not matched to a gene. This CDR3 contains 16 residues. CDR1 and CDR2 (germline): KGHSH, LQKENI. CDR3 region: CASSSEASGMYNEQFF. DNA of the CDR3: TGTGCCAGCTCATCCGAGGCTAGCGGGATGTACAATGAGCAGTTCTTC.

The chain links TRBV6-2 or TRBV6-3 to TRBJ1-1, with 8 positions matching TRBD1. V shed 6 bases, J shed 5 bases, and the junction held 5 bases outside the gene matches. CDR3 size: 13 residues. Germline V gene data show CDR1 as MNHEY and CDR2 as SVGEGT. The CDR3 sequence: CASSRTGLTEAFF. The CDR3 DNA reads TGTGCCAGCAGCCGGACAGGGCTAACTGAAGCTTTCTTT.

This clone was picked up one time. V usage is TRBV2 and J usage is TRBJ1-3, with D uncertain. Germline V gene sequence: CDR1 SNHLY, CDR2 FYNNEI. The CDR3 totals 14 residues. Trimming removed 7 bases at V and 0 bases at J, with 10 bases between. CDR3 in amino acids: CASTDQASGNTIYF. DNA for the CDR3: TGTGCCAGCACTGACCAGGCCTCTGGAAACACCATATATTTT.

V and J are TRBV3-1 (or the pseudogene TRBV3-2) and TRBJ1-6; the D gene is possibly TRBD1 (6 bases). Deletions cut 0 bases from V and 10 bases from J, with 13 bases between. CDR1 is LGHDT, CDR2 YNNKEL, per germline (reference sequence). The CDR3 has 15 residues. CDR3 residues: CASSQEQGRWSPLHF. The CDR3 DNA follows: TGTGCCAGCAGCCAAGAACAGGGAAGATGGTCACCCCTCCACTTT.

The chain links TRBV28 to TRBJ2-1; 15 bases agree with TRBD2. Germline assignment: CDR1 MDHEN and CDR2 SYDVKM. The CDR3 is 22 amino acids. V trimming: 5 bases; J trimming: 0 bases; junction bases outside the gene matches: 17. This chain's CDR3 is CASSTPRPGLAGGFLSYNEQFF. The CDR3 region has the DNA TGTGCCAGCAGTACCCCAAGGCCGGGACTAGCGGGAGGCTTCCTCTCCTACAATGAGCAGTTCTTC.

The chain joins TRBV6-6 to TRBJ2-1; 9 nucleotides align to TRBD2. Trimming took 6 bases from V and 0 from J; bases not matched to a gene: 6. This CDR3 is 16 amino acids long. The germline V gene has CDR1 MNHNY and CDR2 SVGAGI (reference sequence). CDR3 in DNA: TGTGCCAGCAGATCCCATAGCGGGAGCTCCTACAATGAGCAGTTCTTC. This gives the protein CASRSHSGSSYNEQFF.

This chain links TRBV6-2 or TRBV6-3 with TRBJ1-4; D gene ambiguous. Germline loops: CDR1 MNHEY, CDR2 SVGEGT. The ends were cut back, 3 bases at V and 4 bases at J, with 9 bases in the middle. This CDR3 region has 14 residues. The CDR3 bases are TGTGCCAGCAGTTATGGAGTGAATAATGAAAAACTGTTTTTT. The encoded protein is CASSYGVNNEKLFF.

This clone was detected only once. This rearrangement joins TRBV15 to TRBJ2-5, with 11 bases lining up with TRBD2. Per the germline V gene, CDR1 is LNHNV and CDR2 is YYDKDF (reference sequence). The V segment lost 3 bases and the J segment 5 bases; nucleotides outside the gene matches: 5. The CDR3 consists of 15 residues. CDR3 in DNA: TGTGCCACCAGCAGGACTAGCGGGGTGCAGGAGACCCAGTACTTC. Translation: CATSRTSGVQETQYF. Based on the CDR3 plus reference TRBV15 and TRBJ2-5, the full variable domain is DAMVIQNPRYQVTQFGKPVTLSCSQTLNHNVMYWYQQKSSQAPKLLFHYYDKDFNNEADTPDNFQSRRPNTSFCFLDIRSPGLGDTAMYLCATSRTSGVQETQYFGPGTRLLVL.

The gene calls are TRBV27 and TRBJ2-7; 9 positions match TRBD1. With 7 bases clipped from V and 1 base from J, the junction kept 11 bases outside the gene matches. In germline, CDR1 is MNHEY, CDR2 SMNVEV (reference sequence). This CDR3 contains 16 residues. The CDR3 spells CASKREGTGLSYEQYF. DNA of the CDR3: TGTGCCAGCAAAAGAGAAGGGACAGGGCTGTCCTACGAGCAGTACTTC.

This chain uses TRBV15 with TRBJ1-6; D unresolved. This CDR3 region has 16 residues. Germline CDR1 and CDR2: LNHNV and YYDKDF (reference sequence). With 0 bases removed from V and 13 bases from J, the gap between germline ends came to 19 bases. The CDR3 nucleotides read TGTGCCACCAGCAGAGATCGGGATGCAGGAGGAGGTCCCCTCCACTTT. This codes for CATSRDRDAGGGPLHF.

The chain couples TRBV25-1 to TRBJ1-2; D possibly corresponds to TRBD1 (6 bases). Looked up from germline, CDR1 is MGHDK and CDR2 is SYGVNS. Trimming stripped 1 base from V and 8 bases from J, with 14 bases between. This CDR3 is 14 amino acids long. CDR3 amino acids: CASSEWRGGAGYTF. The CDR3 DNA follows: TGTGCCAGCAGTGAATGGCGGGGGGGCGCGGGCTACACCTTC.

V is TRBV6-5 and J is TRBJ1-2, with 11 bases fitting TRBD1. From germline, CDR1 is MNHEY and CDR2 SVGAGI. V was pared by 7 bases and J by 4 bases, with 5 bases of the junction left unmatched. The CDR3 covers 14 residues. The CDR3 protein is CASTPGQGAYGYTF. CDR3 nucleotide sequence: TGTGCCAGCACCCCAGGACAGGGGGCCTATGGCTACACCTTC.

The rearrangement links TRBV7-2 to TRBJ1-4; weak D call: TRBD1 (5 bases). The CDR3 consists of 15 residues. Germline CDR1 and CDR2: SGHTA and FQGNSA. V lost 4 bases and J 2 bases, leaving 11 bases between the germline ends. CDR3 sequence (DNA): TGTGCCAGCAGCTCGTCGGGGGTGACTAATGAAAAACTGTTTTTT. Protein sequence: CASSSSGVTNEKLFF.

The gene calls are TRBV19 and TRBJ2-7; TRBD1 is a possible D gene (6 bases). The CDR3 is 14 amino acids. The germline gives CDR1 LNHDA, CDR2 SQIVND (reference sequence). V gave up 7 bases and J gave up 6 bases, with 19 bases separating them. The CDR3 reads CASTTGTTRGEQYF. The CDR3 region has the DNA TGTGCCAGTACTACCGGGACAACCCGCGGCGAGCAGTACTTC. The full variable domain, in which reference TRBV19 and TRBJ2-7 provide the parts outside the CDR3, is DGGITQSPKYLFRKEGQNVTLSCEQNLNHDAMYWYRQDPGQGLRLIYYSQIVNDFQKGDIAEGYSVSREKKESFPLTVTSAQKNPTAFYLCASTTGTTRGEQYFGPGTRLTVT.